The 8 T cell receptor beta chains below were found in one sample sequenced in a study of T cell responses to AZD1222 COVID-19 vaccine. Generated by immunoSEQ multiplex PCR, the TCRdb table keeps only in-frame clones and is missing some. The sample consists of around 140,000 clones, roughly nine tenths of them appearing once. The sample in question was peripheral blood, obtained on day 0 of AZD1222 vaccination. The receptors come from an adult in good health.

The chain joins TRBV7-8 to TRBJ1-1; D possibly corresponds to TRBD1 (5 bases). The CDR3 length is 13 residues. CDR1 is SGHVS and CDR2 is FQNEAQ in the germline V gene. The ends were cut back, 2 bases at V and 1 base at J, with 5 bases in the middle. The CDR3 region has the DNA TGTGCCAGCAGCTTAACAGGGAACACTGAAGCTTTCTTT. This translates into CASSLTGNTEAFF.

V is TRBV5-1 and J is TRBJ2-7; 8 bases line up with TRBD2. J gave up 3 bases and V 4 bases, and 12 bases lay outside the gene matches. Germline-derived CDR1 and CDR2 are SGHRS and YFSETQ. This CDR3 has 16 residues. The CDR3 sequence: CASSGYLAGIGYEQYF. The CDR3 nucleotides are TGCGCCAGCAGCGGCTACTTAGCGGGAATCGGCTACGAGCAGTACTTC.

V is TRBV7-9 and J is TRBJ1-2; D is possibly TRBD1 (5 bases). The CDR3 spans 12 residues. V was cut by 6 bases and J by 5 bases, with 10 bases left in between. CDR1 and CDR2 (germline): SEHNR, FQNEAQ (reference sequence). The CDR3 loop reads CASSATGYGYTF. In DNA, the CDR3 is TGTGCCAGCAGTGCCACAGGATATGGCTACACCTTC.

The chain carries TRBV19 and TRBJ1-3; D not resolved. The CDR3 totals 13 residues. Per the germline V gene, CDR1 is LNHDA and CDR2 is SQIVND (reference sequence). V gave up 7 bases and J gave up 5 bases, with 12 bases separating them. CDR3 residues: CASTVSHRNTIYF. For the CDR3, the DNA is TGTGCCAGTACCGTCAGCCACCGAAACACCATATATTTT.

This chain connects TRBV2 to TRBJ1-3; 9 positions agree with TRBD1. V dropped 11 bases and J dropped 2; count of bases not matched to a gene: 4. The CDR3 loop spans 13 amino acids. CDR1 and CDR2 from the germline V gene are SNHLY and FYNNEI. The CDR3 DNA reads as TGTGCCGGTCGACAGGGGGCTGGAAACACCATATATTTT. It encodes CAGRQGAGNTIYF. Combining the CDR3 with reference TRBV2 and TRBJ1-3 gives the whole variable domain EPEVTQTPSHQVTQMGQEVILRCVPISNHLYFYWYRQILGQKVEFLVSFYNNEISEKSEIFDDQFSVERPDGSNFTLKIRSTKLEDSAMYFCAGRQGAGNTIYFGEGSWLTVV.

This clone was recorded once. V gene TRBV5-4 combines with J gene TRBJ2-5; 9 bases are shared with TRBD1. Germline V gene lookup returns CDR1 SGHNT and CDR2 YYREEE (reference sequence). V dropped 4 bases and J dropped 5; count of bases not matched to a gene: 6. The CDR3 has 14 residues. CDR3 sequence (DNA): TGTGCCAGCAGCCCACAGGGGGCGTTGGAGACCCAGTACTTC. Translation: CASSPQGALETQYF.

The gene calls are TRBV7-3 and TRBJ2-7, with D possibly being TRBD1 (6 bases). This CDR3 contains 15 residues. Germline assignment: CDR1 SGHTA and CDR2 FQGTGA. V lost 2 bases to trimming and J lost 4 bases, with 15 bases between them. CDR3 DNA sequence: TGTGCCAGCAGCTTAGTGGGGACAAGTTTATACGAGCAGTACTTC. This sequence encodes CASSLVGTSLYEQYF.

This clone was recorded a few times. V gene TRBV27 combines with J gene TRBJ1-5; 11 bases match TRBD1. Germline loops: CDR1 MNHEY, CDR2 SMNVEV (reference sequence). The CDR3 has 17 amino acids. V lost 5 bases, J lost 5 bases, and 11 bases stayed unmatched. The CDR3: CASSPRTGGMNDQPQHF. DNA for the CDR3: TGTGCCAGCAGTCCCCGGACAGGGGGCATGAACGATCAGCCCCAGCATTTT.